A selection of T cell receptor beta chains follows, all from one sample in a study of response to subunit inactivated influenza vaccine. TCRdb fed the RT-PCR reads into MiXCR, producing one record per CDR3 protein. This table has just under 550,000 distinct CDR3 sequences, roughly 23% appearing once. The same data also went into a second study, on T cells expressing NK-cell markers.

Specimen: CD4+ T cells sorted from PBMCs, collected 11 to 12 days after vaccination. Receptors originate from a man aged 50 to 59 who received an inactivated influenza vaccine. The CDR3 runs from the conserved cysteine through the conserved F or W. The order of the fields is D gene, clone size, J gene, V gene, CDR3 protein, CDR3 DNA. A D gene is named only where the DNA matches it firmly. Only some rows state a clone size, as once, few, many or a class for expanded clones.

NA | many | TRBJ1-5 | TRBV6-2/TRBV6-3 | CASSQGRYQPQHF | TGTGCCAGCAGTCAGGGACGGTATCAGCCCCAGCATTTT
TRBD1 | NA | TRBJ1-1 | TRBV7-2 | CASSLTGSTGTEAFF | TGTGCCAGCAGCTTGACAGGGTCGACGGGCACTGAAGCTTTCTTT
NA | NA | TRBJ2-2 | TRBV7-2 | CASSLGVRTGELFF | TGTGCCAGCAGCTTAGGGGTGCGTACCGGGGAGCTGTTTTTT
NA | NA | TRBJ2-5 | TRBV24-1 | CATSDSLWTQYF | TGTGCCACCAGTGACTCCTTGTGGACCCAGTACTTC
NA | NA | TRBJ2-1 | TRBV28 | CASSLKVEQFF | TGTGCCAGCAGCCTAAAGGTCGAGCAGTTCTTC
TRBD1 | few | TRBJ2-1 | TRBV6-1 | CASSDTTRGLEQFF | TGTGCCAGCAGTGATACCACGAGGGGGCTTGAGCAGTTCTTC
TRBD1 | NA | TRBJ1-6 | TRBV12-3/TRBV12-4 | CASSLGRTGRGYNSPLHF | TGTGCCAGCAGTTTAGGCCGGACAGGGAGAGGGTATAATTCACCCCTCCACTTT
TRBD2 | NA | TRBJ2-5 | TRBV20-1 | CSARDGREYQETQYF | TGCAGTGCTAGAGACGGGCGGGAGTACCAAGAGACCCAGTACTTC
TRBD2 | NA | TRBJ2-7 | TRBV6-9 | CASSYTLDRTSGRNEQYF | TGTGCCAGCAGTTATACGCTCGACCGGACTAGCGGGAGAAACGAGCAGTACTTC
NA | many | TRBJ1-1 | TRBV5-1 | CASSPGGQNTEAFF | TGCGCCAGCAGCCCGGGTGGTCAGAACACTGAAGCTTTCTTT
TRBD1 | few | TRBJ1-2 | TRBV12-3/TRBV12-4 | CASSLTGSANYGYTF | TGTGCCAGCAGCCTGACAGGGTCAGCTAACTATGGCTACACCTTC
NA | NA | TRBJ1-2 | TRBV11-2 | CASSSVRGGNEVDGYTF | TGTGCCAGCAGCTCCGTCCGGGGGGGGAACGAAGTGGATGGCTACACCTTC
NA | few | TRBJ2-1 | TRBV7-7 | CASSPGEGRNEQFF | TGTGCCAGCAGCCCAGGGGAGGGGCGCAATGAGCAGTTCTTC
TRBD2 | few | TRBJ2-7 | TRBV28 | CASSKAGGDYEQYF | TGTGCCAGCAGTAAAGCGGGAGGGGACTACGAGCAGTACTTC
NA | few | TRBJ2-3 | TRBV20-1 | CSASGRSSTDTQYF | TGCAGCGCGTCGGGACGGTCTAGCACAGATACGCAGTATTTT
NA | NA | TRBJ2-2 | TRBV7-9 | CASSPTGPGELFF | TGTGCCAGCAGCCCGACAGGTCCCGGGGAGCTGTTTTTT
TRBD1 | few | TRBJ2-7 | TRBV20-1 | CSAPRTGANEQYF | TGCAGTGCCCCGAGGACAGGGGCTAACGAGCAGTACTTC
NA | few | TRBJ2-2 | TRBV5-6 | CASSPMGRVTGELFF | TGTGCCAGCAGCCCAATGGGCAGGGTCACCGGGGAGCTGTTTTTT
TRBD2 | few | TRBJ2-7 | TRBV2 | CASSEERGREQYF | TGTGCCAGCAGTGAAGAGCGGGGGCGCGAGCAGTACTTC
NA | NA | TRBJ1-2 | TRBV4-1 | CAESGGTMGGYTF | TGCGCCGAAAGTGGAGGTACAATGGGTGGCTACACCTTC
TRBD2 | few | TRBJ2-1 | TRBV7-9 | CASSYGLAGAEEQFF | TGTGCCAGCAGTTACGGACTAGCGGGGGCCGAAGAGCAGTTCTTC
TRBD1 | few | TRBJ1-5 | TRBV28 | CASGLRDRGLQPQHF | TGTGCCAGCGGCTTACGGGACAGGGGGCTTCAGCCCCAGCATTTT
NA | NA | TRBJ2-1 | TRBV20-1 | CSAQRASFSYNEQFF | TGCAGTGCTCAAAGGGCTAGCTTCTCCTACAATGAGCAGTTCTTC
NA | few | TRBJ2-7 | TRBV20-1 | CSARGGTPLREQYF | TGCAGTGCTAGAGGGGGAACTCCTCTACGCGAGCAGTACTTC
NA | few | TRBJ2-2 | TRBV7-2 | CASSFLVGELFF | TGCGCCAGCAGCTTCTTAGTGGGGGAGCTGTTTTTT
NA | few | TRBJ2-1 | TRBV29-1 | CSVEDHSISLNEQFF | TGCAGCGTTGAAGATCACTCGATTAGTCTCAATGAGCAGTTCTTC
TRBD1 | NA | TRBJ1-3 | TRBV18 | CASSPVQGAPGNTIYF | TGTGCCAGCTCACCCGTCCAGGGGGCACCTGGAAACACCATATATTTT
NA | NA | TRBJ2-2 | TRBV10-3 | CAISESAALNTGELFF | TGTGCCATCAGTGAGTCGGCCGCTTTGAACACCGGGGAGCTGTTTTTT
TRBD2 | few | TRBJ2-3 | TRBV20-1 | CSAQTGTSGGDTQYF | TGCAGTGCCCAGACCGGGACTAGCGGGGGGGATACGCAGTATTTT
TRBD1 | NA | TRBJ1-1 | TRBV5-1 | CASSLVGQGVYTEAFF | TGCGCCAGCAGCTTAGTTGGGCAGGGGGTTTACACTGAAGCTTTCTTT
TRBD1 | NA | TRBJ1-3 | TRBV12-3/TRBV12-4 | CASSWDSRSGNTIYF | TGTGCCAGCAGCTGGGACAGTAGATCTGGAAACACCATATATTTT
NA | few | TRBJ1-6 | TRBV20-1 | CSAREAGSLDNSPLHF | TGCAGTGCTAGAGAGGCAGGGAGTTTGGACAATTCACCCCTCCACTTT
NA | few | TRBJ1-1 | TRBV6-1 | CASSDHRAGKNTEAFF | TGTGCCAGCAGTGATCATCGGGCAGGAAAGAACACTGAAGCTTTCTTT
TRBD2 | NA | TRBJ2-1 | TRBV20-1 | CSAIGRESSYNEQFF | TGCAGTGCTATAGGGCGGGAGAGCTCCTACAATGAGCAGTTCTTC
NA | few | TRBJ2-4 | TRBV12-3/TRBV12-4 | CASSLAMGGSIQYF | TGTGCCAGCAGTTTAGCCATGGGGGGAAGCATTCAGTACTTC
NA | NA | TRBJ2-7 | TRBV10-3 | CAISESYGYEQYF | TGTGCCATCAGTGAGTCTTACGGATACGAGCAGTACTTC
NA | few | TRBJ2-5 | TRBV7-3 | CASSLTKEETQYF | TGTGCCAGCAGCTTAACCAAGGAAGAGACCCAGTACTTC
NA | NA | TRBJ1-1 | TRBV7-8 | CASSLAIGAREAFF | TGTGCCAGCAGCTTAGCTATCGGGGCTAGAGAAGCTTTCTTT
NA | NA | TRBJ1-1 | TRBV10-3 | CAISELMATEAFF | TGTGCCATCAGTGAGCTCATGGCCACTGAAGCTTTCTTT
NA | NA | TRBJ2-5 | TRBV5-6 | CASQRGLEETQYF | TGTGCCAGCCAACGGGGGTTGGAGGAGACCCAGTACTTC
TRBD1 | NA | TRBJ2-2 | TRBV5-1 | CASRRGGQGATGELFF | TGCGCCAGCCGCCGGGGGGGACAGGGGGCAACCGGGGAGCTGTTTTTT
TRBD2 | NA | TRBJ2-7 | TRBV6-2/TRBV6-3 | CASSRTTSDLYEQYF | TGTGCCAGCAGTAGGACGACTAGCGACCTCTACGAGCAGTACTTC
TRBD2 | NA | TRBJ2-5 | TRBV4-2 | CASSQEGLAPGAQYF | TGTGCCAGCAGCCAAGAGGGACTAGCGCCGGGGGCCCAGTACTTC
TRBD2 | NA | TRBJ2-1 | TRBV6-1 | CASTGGSGRFYNEQFF | TGTGCCAGCACCGGAGGTAGCGGGAGGTTCTACAATGAGCAGTTCTTC
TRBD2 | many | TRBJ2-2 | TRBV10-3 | CAISAYSGDTGELFF | TGTGCCATCAGTGCTTACAGCGGGGACACCGGGGAGCTGTTTTTT
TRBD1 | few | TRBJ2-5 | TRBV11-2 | CASSLNRGWETQYF | TGTGCCAGCAGCTTAAACAGGGGGTGGGAGACCCAGTACTTC
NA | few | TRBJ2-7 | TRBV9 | CASSGRDNSYEQYF | TGTGCCAGCAGCGGCCGGGACAACTCCTACGAGCAGTACTTC